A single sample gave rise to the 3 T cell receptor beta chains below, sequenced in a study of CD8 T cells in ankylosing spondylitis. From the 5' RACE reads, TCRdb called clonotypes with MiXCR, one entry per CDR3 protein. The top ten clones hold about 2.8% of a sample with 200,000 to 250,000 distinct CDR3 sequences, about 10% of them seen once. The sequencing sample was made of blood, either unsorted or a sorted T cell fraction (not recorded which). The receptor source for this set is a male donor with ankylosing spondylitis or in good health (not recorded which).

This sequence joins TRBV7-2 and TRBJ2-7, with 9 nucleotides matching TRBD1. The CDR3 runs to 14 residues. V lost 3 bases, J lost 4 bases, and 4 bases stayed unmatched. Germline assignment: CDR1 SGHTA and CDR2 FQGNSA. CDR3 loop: CASSFGDRDYEQYF. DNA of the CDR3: TGTGCCAGCAGCTTCGGGGACAGGGATTACGAGCAGTACTTC.

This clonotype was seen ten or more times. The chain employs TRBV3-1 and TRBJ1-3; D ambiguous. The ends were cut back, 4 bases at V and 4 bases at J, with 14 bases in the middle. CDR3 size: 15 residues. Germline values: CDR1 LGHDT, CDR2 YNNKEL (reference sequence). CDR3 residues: CASSLRPEAGNTIYF. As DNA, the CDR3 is TGTGCCAGCAGCCTAAGACCAGAGGCCGGAAACACCATATATTTT.

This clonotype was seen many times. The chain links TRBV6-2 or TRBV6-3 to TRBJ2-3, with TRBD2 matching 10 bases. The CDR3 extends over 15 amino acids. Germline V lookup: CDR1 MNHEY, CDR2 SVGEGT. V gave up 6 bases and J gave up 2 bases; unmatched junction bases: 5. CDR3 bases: TGTGCCAGCAGCCGCGGGACTAGCGCCACAGATACGCAGTATTTT. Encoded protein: CASSRGTSATDTQYF.